The 25 T cell receptor beta chains below all came from one sample that was sequenced in a study of spatial heterogeneity in lung cancer. TCRdb used MiXCR to reprocess the 5' RACE reads, holding one entry per CDR3 protein. There are more than 30,000 distinct CDR3 sequences in the sample; 4% to 6% occur only once, and 20% to 30% lies in the top ten. The time point is: sample taken at primary tumor resection. The study sequenced unsorted whole RNA from tumor, nontumor lung or frozen PBMC. Material: PBMCs, obtained at surgery. The receptors here all came from a female donor with early-stage non-small cell lung cancer.

This clonotype was counted many times. V usage is TRBV7-6 and J usage is TRBJ2-3; the D call may be TRBD1 or TRBD2 (6 bases each). The CDR3 has 16 amino acids. The germline gives CDR1 SGHVS, CDR2 FNYEAQ. The V gene lost 5 bases and the J gene lost 1 base, with 16 bases spanning the gap. The DNA of the CDR3 is TGTGCCAGCAGCGGAGGGGGACTGATGGGCACAGATACGCAGTATTTT. It translates to CASSGGGLMGTDTQYF.

This clonotype was detected a few times. The V call is TRBV27, the J call TRBJ2-1; 10 bases are a match to TRBD2. This CDR3 is 18 amino acids long. Germline V gene lookup returns CDR1 MNHEY and CDR2 SMNVEV (reference sequence). V lost 6 bases to trimming and J lost 0 bases; unmatched junction nucleotides: 11. The CDR3 DNA sequence: TGTGCCAGCAGCTTTAGCGGGGGGACCTTTAGCTCCTACAATGAGCAGTTCTTC. Translation gives CASSFSGGTFSSYNEQFF.

The chain combines TRBV6-6 with TRBJ2-3; no definite D call. Germline loops: CDR1 MNHNY, CDR2 SVGAGI (reference sequence). Trimming left V 7 bases short and J 6 bases short, with 8 bases between. This CDR3 contains 11 residues. CDR3 sequence: CASTRKDTQYF. The CDR3 DNA reads as TGTGCCAGCACCCGTAAGGATACGCAGTATTTT.

This clonotype is classed as medium-sized. The gene calls are TRBV29-1 and TRBJ2-7; D tentatively fits TRBD1 or TRBD2 (5 bases each). V lost 0 bases and J lost 4, with 13 bases in between. The CDR3 contains 14 residues. The germline V gene has CDR1 SQVTM and CDR2 ANQGSEA. The CDR3 DNA reads as TGCAGCGTTGAAGATCGGGGAACAGGTTACGAGCAGTACTTC. Protein: CSVEDRGTGYEQYF.

This clonotype was detected ten times or more. CDR3 region: CASRRGLAGGVYNEQFF. The CDR3 coding sequence is TGTGCCAGCAGGAGAGGACTAGCGGGGGGGGTCTACAATGAGCAGTTCTTC. The chain has TRBV2 and TRBJ2-1, with TRBD2 identical over 15 bases. Losses at the gene ends were 6 bases for V and 3 bases for J; bases not matched to a gene: 6. Germline CDR1 and CDR2: SNHLY and FYNNEI. The CDR3 consists of 17 residues.

This clonotype occurred a few times. The chain uses TRBV5-1 and TRBJ1-5; D is uncertain. From germline, CDR1 is SGHRS and CDR2 YFSETQ. The V gene lost 0 bases and the J gene lost 9 bases, with 7 bases spanning the gap. The CDR3 loop spans 12 amino acids. CDR3 nucleotides: TGCGCCAGCAGCTTGGGGTATGGGCCCCAGCATTTT. Translated: CASSLGYGPQHF.

This clonotype was detected only a few times. The chain carries TRBV16 and TRBJ1-2; D call uncertain. The CDR3 contains 15 residues. Germline V gene lookup returns CDR1 KGHSY and CDR2 FQNENV. Deletions cut 0 bases from V and 8 bases from J, with 16 bases between. CDR3 loop: CASSQSGQSVGGYTF. The CDR3 nucleotides read TGTGCCAGCAGCCAATCTGGCCAGTCGGTAGGAGGCTACACCTTC.

There are a few counts of this clonotype. The J gene is TRBJ2-5, the V gene TRBV6-2 or TRBV6-3, with TRBD2 as a possible D gene (6 bases). V was pared by 2 bases and J by 0 bases, with 19 bases between. The CDR3 is made up of 18 amino acids. Germline CDR1 reads MNHEY; CDR2 reads SVGEGT. The CDR3 protein is CASSYTSLGVADQETQYF. In DNA form, the CDR3 reads TGTGCCAGCAGTTACACTAGCCTTGGAGTAGCGGACCAAGAGACCCAGTACTTC.

This clonotype has a count of ten or more. This sequence joins TRBV6-5 and TRBJ1-6; maybe TRBD1 (6 bases). The CDR3 contains 16 residues. The ends were cut back, 1 base at V and 5 bases at J, with 12 bases in the middle. Germline V gene lookup returns CDR1 MNHEY and CDR2 SVGAGI. CDR3 amino acids: CASSYLQTGHNSPLHF. CDR3 DNA: TGTGCCAGCAGTTACTTACAGACAGGCCATAATTCACCCCTCCACTTT.

In its sample, this clonotype was seen many times. The V call is TRBV19, the J call TRBJ1-2; D uncertain. With 5 bases removed from V and 2 bases from J, the gap between germline ends came to 12 bases. This CDR3 spans 14 amino acids. In germline, CDR1 is LNHDA, CDR2 SQIVND (reference sequence). The CDR3 coding sequence is TGTGCCAGTAGTTCAAATCAGGCGAACTATGGCTACACCTTC. This codes for CASSSNQANYGYTF.

Many counts were recorded for this clonotype. The chain carries TRBV4-3 and TRBJ1-6, with D uncertain. The CDR3 totals 13 residues. The germline CDR1 and CDR2 sequences are LGHNA and YSLEER. With 2 bases removed from V and 10 bases from J, the gap between germline ends came to 9 bases. Here the CDR3 DNA reads TGCGCCAGCAGCCAAAACTTAAAGTCACCCCTCCACTTT. Amino acids: CASSQNLKSPLHF.

This clonotype was seen ten or more times. The CDR3 protein is CASSLGGGTGVKNIQYF. The DNA for the CDR3 is TGTGCCAGCAGCTTAGGTGGCGGGACAGGGGTGAAAAACATTCAGTACTTC. The chain couples TRBV7-2 to TRBJ2-4; 10 bases are shared with TRBD1. The CDR3 consists of 17 residues. Germline CDR1 SGHTA, CDR2 FQGNSA. The trim removed 1 base at V and 4 bases at J, leaving 7 bases unmatched.

This clonotype was detected ten times or more. The chain combines TRBV6-5 with TRBJ2-7; TRBD2 is a possible D gene (6 bases). This CDR3 is built from 14 residues. Germline CDR1 reads MNHEY; CDR2 reads SVGAGI. Trimming took 6 bases from V and 9 from J, leaving 21 bases between them. The CDR3 region has the DNA TGTGCCAGCAGCGACGGGACGGGGGTCCGCGTGCAGTACTTC. Translating gives CASSDGTGVRVQYF.

This clonotype is medium-sized (0.01 to 0.1%) by share. This rearrangement joins TRBV4-2 to TRBJ2-1; tentative D call: TRBD2 (5 bases). The CDR3 covers 13 residues. Germline V lookup: CDR1 LGHNA, CDR2 YNFKEQ. V was shortened by 0 bases and J by 12 bases, with 12 bases between the two germline ends. The CDR3 bases are TGTGCCAGCAGCCAAGATAGAGGGCGGTTGCAGTTCTTC. Translation: CASSQDRGRLQFF.

This clonotype has at least ten counts. The chain is built from TRBV9 and TRBJ1-6; a possible D gene is TRBD1 (5 bases). The CDR3 covers 15 residues. CDR1 and CDR2 from the germline V gene are SGDLS and YYNGEE. V was shortened by 3 bases and J by 11 bases, with 18 bases between the two germline ends. The CDR3 DNA follows: TGTGCCAGCAGCGACGTTCGGGACGGGAGTCCACCCCTCCACTTT. Translating it yields CASSDVRDGSPPLHF.

In its sample, this clonotype was seen many times. The chain links TRBV4-3 to TRBJ1-2, with a tentative D call TRBD1 (5 bases). Germline V gene lookup returns CDR1 LGHNA and CDR2 YSLEER. The CDR3 is 15 residues long. Deletions cut 4 bases from V and 4 bases from J, with 16 bases between. As DNA, the CDR3 is TGCGCCAGCAGCCCTGGCCGAGGGGCCGGCTATGGCTACACCTTC. This encodes CASSPGRGAGYGYTF.

The J gene is TRBJ2-3, the V gene TRBV2, with D possibly TRBD1 on 5 matching bases. Trimming took 5 bases from V and 4 from J, leaving 13 bases between them. The CDR3 totals 14 residues. Germline CDR1 and CDR2: SNHLY and FYNNEI. As DNA, the CDR3 is TGTGCCAGCAGTCTGCAGGGTATTTCAGATACGCAGTATTTT. This translates into CASSLQGISDTQYF.

Ten or more counts support this clonotype. The chain carries TRBV5-4 and TRBJ2-1; 12 bases line up with TRBD1. The V segment lost 1 base and the J segment 6 bases; nucleotides outside the gene matches: 5. The length of the CDR3 is 16 residues. Germline V CDR1 and CDR2: SGHNT, YYREEE (reference sequence). The CDR3 sequence is CASSLRDRGPGNEQFF. In nucleotides, the CDR3 is TGTGCCAGCAGCTTGAGGGACAGGGGGCCAGGCAATGAGCAGTTCTTC.

This clonotype showed up many times. The J gene is TRBJ2-7, the V gene TRBV12-3 or TRBV12-4, with TRBD1 identical over 8 bases. Trimming at V came to 6 bases and at J to 3 bases, leaving 1 base not matched to a gene. The CDR3 runs 12 residues. The CDR3 DNA sequence: TGTGCCAGCAGCACAGGGGGCTACGAGCAGTACTTC. It specifies CASSTGGYEQYF.

This clonotype appeared many times. V and J are TRBV6-6 and TRBJ2-2; D not certain. This CDR3 has 13 amino acids. The V and J ends lost 0 bases and 7 bases respectively, with 6 bases between them. The V gene's germline CDR1 is MNHNY and CDR2 SVGAGI (reference sequence). This CDR3 reads CASSYSAGGELFF. The CDR3 DNA follows: TGTGCCAGCAGTTACTCCGCCGGCGGGGAGCTGTTTTTT.

This clonotype has just a few counts. V and J are TRBV6-5 and TRBJ1-6; 7 nucleotides agree with TRBD1. CDR3 size: 15 residues. Germline V gene data show CDR1 as MNHEY and CDR2 as SVGAGI. V lost 0 bases and J lost 7; bases outside the gene matches: 3. The CDR3 is CASSYSTGLNSPLHF. In nucleotides, the CDR3 is TGTGCCAGCAGTTACTCGACAGGGCTGAATTCACCCCTCCACTTT.

This clonotype was picked up a small number of times. The gene calls are TRBV5-4 and TRBJ2-7, with 9 positions matching TRBD1. V dropped 4 bases and J dropped 2; count of bases not matched to a gene: 7. This CDR3 is built from 15 residues. The germline CDR1 and CDR2 sequences are SGHNT and YYREEE (reference sequence). In DNA, the CDR3 is TGTGCCAGCAGCGACAGGGGGGAGCCCCCCTACGAGCAGTACTTC. Residues: CASSDRGEPPYEQYF.

This clonotype was found many times. The CDR3 nucleotides are TGTGCCACCAGTGATTGGGACTACACAGATACGCAGTATTTT. Translation gives CATSDWDYTDTQYF. This rearrangement joins TRBV24-1 to TRBJ2-3; TRBD2 agrees at 7 bases. This CDR3 contains 14 residues. Germline V gene data show CDR1 as KGHDR and CDR2 as SFDVKD. V lost 2 bases, J lost 2 bases, and 0 bases stayed unmatched.

This clonotype was detected only a few times. The chain joins TRBV19 to TRBJ1-5; 9 bases agree with TRBD1. CDR1 and CDR2 (germline): LNHDA, SQIVND (reference sequence). J lost 7 bases, V lost 7 bases, and 5 bases had no gene match. This CDR3 comprises 13 residues. The CDR3 loop reads CASMGGQGQPQHF. In DNA, the CDR3 is TGTGCCAGTATGGGGGGACAGGGACAGCCCCAGCATTTT.

This clonotype occurred a few times. This chain links TRBV19 with TRBJ1-3; D is undetermined. Germline CDR1 reads LNHDA; CDR2 reads SQIVND (reference sequence). The CDR3 is 15 residues long. The V gene lost 5 bases and the J gene lost 2 bases, with 13 bases spanning the gap. CDR3 protein: CASSARSSPGNTIYF. CDR3 bases: TGTGCCAGTAGTGCCCGATCTAGTCCTGGAAACACCATATATTTT.